This TCR beta chain was recovered during a study of blood T cell repertoires in COVID-19. Across the whole study: From the United States, Italy and Spain came samples of acute and convalescent COVID-19.

Germline values: CDR1 SGHTA, CDR2 FQGNSA. This CDR3 has 16 residues. V gave up 5 bases and J gave up 4 bases; unmatched junction bases: 8. Cohort 3 recovery required two negative PCRs, clearance, or symptom resolution. Data came from immunoSEQ multiplex PCR; TCRdb stores just in-frame clones and leaves some out. This table holds just over 300,000 clones, approximately 89% found once. J is TRBJ2-1 and V is TRBV7-2, with 10 bases fitting TRBD2. Sequenced sample: PBMCs or T cells enriched from blood (not recorded which). This receptor was taken from a woman in her forties who had recovered from COVID-19. DNA of the CDR3: TGTGCCAGCAGCCCACCTAGCGGGGGCCCGTACAATGAGCAGTTCTTC. Amino acids: CASSPPSGGPYNEQFF.